This T cell receptor beta chain was observed in a study of T cell repertoires in aging, cancer and after chemotherapy. Study findings and constraints: Compared with age-matched healthy donors, untreated hematological or solid cancer patients showed higher blood TCR clonality.

Multiplex touch-down PCR with TRB-A/B primers amplified rearranged V-D-J TRB sequences. TCRdb re-derived calls from the multiplex PCR reads in MiXCR, one entry per CDR3 protein. Of roughly 4,500 distinct CDR3 sequences listed, around 66% are singletons. For this clonotype: The antigen is unknown.

Amplification of TCR beta used genomic DNA extracted from peripheral blood. After removal of 6 bases from V and 1 base from J, the junction contained 3 bases not matched to a gene. The CDR3 length is 13 residues. Germline-derived CDR1 and CDR2 are LNHDA and SQIVND (reference sequence). J is TRBJ2-7 and V is TRBV19; 7 bases map to TRBD1. The TCR comes from a human donor with a solid tumor. The specimen was blood. The CDR3 DNA is TGTGCCAGTAGCTCGACAGGGTCCTACGAGCAGTACTTC. Translated, it gives CASSSTGSYEQYF.